Sequencing of this T cell receptor (beta chain) was carried out in a study of blood T cell repertoires in COVID-19. Study-level background: Samples taken during acute and convalescent COVID-19 were collected in the United States, Italy and Spain.

The germline CDR1 and CDR2 sequences are SGHAT and FQNNGV. The CDR3 spans 15 residues. V was trimmed by 0 bases and J by 3 bases, leaving 9 bases between them. This table comes from immunoSEQ multiplex PCR, and its TCRdb copy is limited to in-frame clones, with some not included. The sample has about 320,000 clones, 89% seen once. This sequence originates from a woman aged 30 to 39 with COVID-19, enrolled during active disease. Sequenced: peripheral blood. V gene TRBV11-2 combines with J gene TRBJ1-3; D unclear. The CDR3 bases are TGTGCCAGCAGCTTAGACACTGTGCTTGGAAACACCATATATTTT. Translation gives CASSLDTVLGNTIYF.